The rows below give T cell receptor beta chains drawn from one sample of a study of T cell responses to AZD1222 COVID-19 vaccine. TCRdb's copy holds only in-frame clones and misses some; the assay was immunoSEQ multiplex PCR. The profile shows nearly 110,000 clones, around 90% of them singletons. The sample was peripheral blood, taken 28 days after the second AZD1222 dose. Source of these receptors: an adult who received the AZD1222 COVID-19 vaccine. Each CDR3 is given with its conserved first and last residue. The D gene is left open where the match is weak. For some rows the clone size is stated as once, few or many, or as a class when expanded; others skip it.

CDR3nt: TGTGCCAGTACCCCCGGGACAGGGGGCGCGCCAGCTAACTATGGCTACACCTTC
CDR3aa: CASTPGTGGAPANYGYTF
d_gene: TRBD1
j_gene: TRBJ1-2
abundance: few
v_gene: TRBV19

CDR3nt: TGTGCCAGCAGAGAGCGTGGGGGAGGTCGCTACGAGCAGTACTTC
CDR3aa: CASRERGGGRYEQYF
d_gene: .
j_gene: TRBJ2-7
abundance: .
v_gene: TRBV7-6

CDR3nt: TGTGCCAGCAGTGACGAGGTCATGGGGGGCCCGGAGTTAGACTATGGCTACACCTTC
CDR3aa: CASSDEVMGGPELDYGYTF
d_gene: .
j_gene: TRBJ1-2
abundance: .
v_gene: TRBV6-4

CDR3nt: TGTGCCAGCAGTGACGACAGGGACGGGCTCGGCTACACCTTC
CDR3aa: CASSDDRDGLGYTF
d_gene: TRBD1
j_gene: TRBJ1-2
abundance: .
v_gene: TRBV2

CDR3nt: TGTGCCAGCAGCCAATCGGGGGGAGGCAATCAGCCCCAGCATTTT
CDR3aa: CASSQSGGGNQPQHF
d_gene: .
j_gene: TRBJ1-5
abundance: few
v_gene: TRBV4-2

CDR3nt: TGTGCCAGTAGTCCGCCTTCGGGGGGGGTCGAAGCTTTCTTT
CDR3aa: CASSPPSGGVEAFF
d_gene: .
j_gene: TRBJ1-1
abundance: .
v_gene: TRBV19

CDR3nt: TGCGCCAGCAGCTTGGCCGGGGGTTACACTGAAGCTTTCTTT
CDR3aa: CASSLAGGYTEAFF
d_gene: .
j_gene: TRBJ1-1
abundance: .
v_gene: TRBV5-1

CDR3nt: TGTGCCAGCAGCCTGGAGTGGGGGAACACTGAAGCTTTCTTT
CDR3aa: CASSLEWGNTEAFF
d_gene: .
j_gene: TRBJ1-1
abundance: .
v_gene: TRBV5-5

CDR3nt: TGCGCCAGCAGCCCTAGCCCGTCTGACAGTTACACCTTC
CDR3aa: CASSPSPSDSYTF
d_gene: .
j_gene: TRBJ1-2
abundance: .
v_gene: TRBV4-1

CDR3nt: TGCGCCAGGGGGGAGTCAGAGAACACTGAAGCTTTCTTT
CDR3aa: CARGESENTEAFF
d_gene: .
j_gene: TRBJ1-1
abundance: .
v_gene: TRBV10-1

CDR3nt: TGTGCCAGTAGATCCTGGAGGGATAACTATGGCTACACCTTC
CDR3aa: CASRSWRDNYGYTF
d_gene: .
j_gene: TRBJ1-2
abundance: .
v_gene: TRBV19

CDR3nt: TGTGCCAGCAGCTTAAGTTCGGGACAGACGACCGGGGAGCTGTTTTTT
CDR3aa: CASSLSSGQTTGELFF
d_gene: TRBD1
j_gene: TRBJ2-2
abundance: .
v_gene: TRBV7-6

CDR3nt: TGTGCCAGTAGTCGTAGACCTCAGGAGCAGTACTTC
CDR3aa: CASSRRPQEQYF
d_gene: .
j_gene: TRBJ2-7
abundance: .
v_gene: TRBV19

CDR3nt: TGTGCCAGCCAAGTATCCGGGGTGAACACTGAAGCTTTCTTT
CDR3aa: CASQVSGVNTEAFF
d_gene: .
j_gene: TRBJ1-1
abundance: .
v_gene: TRBV7-9

CDR3nt: TGCGCCAGCAACCCCCCCCGGGCGGGGGGGCGTGAGCAGTTCTTC
CDR3aa: CASNPPRAGGREQFF
d_gene: TRBD2
j_gene: TRBJ2-1
abundance: .
v_gene: TRBV4-1

CDR3nt: TGTGCCAGCAGCTTAGGGGGACAGGCAATCTATGGCTACACCTTC
CDR3aa: CASSLGGQAIYGYTF
d_gene: TRBD1
j_gene: TRBJ1-2
abundance: .
v_gene: TRBV7-9

CDR3nt: TGTGCCAGCAGGGGGGACAGGGGGAGATCCTACGAGCAGTACTTC
CDR3aa: CASRGDRGRSYEQYF
d_gene: TRBD1
j_gene: TRBJ2-7
abundance: .
v_gene: TRBV6-1

CDR3nt: TGTGCCACCACCGGGCAGAAGGACTATGGCTACACCTTC
CDR3aa: CATTGQKDYGYTF
d_gene: .
j_gene: TRBJ1-2
abundance: .
v_gene: TRBV10-3

CDR3nt: TGTGCCAGCAGCTTAGAGGGGGACAGTCCTGACTTC
CDR3aa: CASSLEGDSPDF
d_gene: TRBD1
j_gene: TRBJ2-7
abundance: .
v_gene: TRBV11-2

CDR3nt: TGTGCCAGCAGCTCGGCCGGGACAGTAAATGAAAAACTGTTTTTT
CDR3aa: CASSSAGTVNEKLFF
d_gene: TRBD1
j_gene: TRBJ1-4
abundance: .
v_gene: TRBV5-4

CDR3nt: TGTGCCAGCAGTTTAGGGGCGTCTAGCAATCAGCCCCAGCATTTT
CDR3aa: CASSLGASSNQPQHF
d_gene: .
j_gene: TRBJ1-5
abundance: .
v_gene: TRBV11-2

CDR3nt: TGTGCCAGCAGCTCAGGAGCGGGTGTCGGTGAAGCTTTCTTT
CDR3aa: CASSSGAGVGEAFF
d_gene: .
j_gene: TRBJ1-1
abundance: .
v_gene: TRBV7-9

CDR3nt: TGTGCCAGCAGCTCCGGGACTAATCAGCCCCAGCATTTT
CDR3aa: CASSSGTNQPQHF
d_gene: .
j_gene: TRBJ1-5
abundance: .
v_gene: TRBV5-6

CDR3nt: TGTGCCAGCAGCCGGACAGGGGGCTTGACTAATGAAAAACTGTTTTTT
CDR3aa: CASSRTGGLTNEKLFF
d_gene: TRBD1
j_gene: TRBJ1-4
abundance: .
v_gene: TRBV5-5

CDR3nt: TGCGCCAGCACTCGTGAACCCTACGAGCAGTACTTC
CDR3aa: CASTREPYEQYF
d_gene: .
j_gene: TRBJ2-7
abundance: few
v_gene: TRBV10-2

CDR3nt: TGTGCTAGTGGTTTGGTGGGCAGCACGAACACCGGGGAGCTGTTTTTT
CDR3aa: CASGLVGSTNTGELFF
d_gene: .
j_gene: TRBJ2-2
abundance: .
v_gene: TRBV12-5

CDR3nt: TGTGCCAGCACCCTAGGGAGGGGGCGCGTAGAGACCCAGTACTTC
CDR3aa: CASTLGRGRVETQYF
d_gene: .
j_gene: TRBJ2-5
abundance: once
v_gene: TRBV2

CDR3nt: TGTGCCAGCAGCCAGGAGTCTGGAAACACCATATATTTT
CDR3aa: CASSQESGNTIYF
d_gene: .
j_gene: TRBJ1-3
abundance: .
v_gene: TRBV7-6

CDR3nt: TGTGCCAGCAGCAAGGAGGGGTTCTTTATCGAAAAACTGTTTTTT
CDR3aa: CASSKEGFFIEKLFF
d_gene: .
j_gene: TRBJ1-4
abundance: .
v_gene: TRBV27

CDR3nt: TGTGCCAGCAGGGTGGGGGCCTCCGATACGCAGTATTTT
CDR3aa: CASRVGASDTQYF
d_gene: .
j_gene: TRBJ2-3
abundance: .
v_gene: TRBV5-5

CDR3nt: TGTGCCAGCAGATCGCGGGGGGGGCCAGATACGCAGTATTTT
CDR3aa: CASRSRGGPDTQYF
d_gene: TRBD2
j_gene: TRBJ2-3
abundance: .
v_gene: TRBV3-1/TRBV3-2

CDR3nt: TGTGCCAGCAGTCCGGACAGGGCTGTTCAGCCCCAGCATTTT
CDR3aa: CASSPDRAVQPQHF
d_gene: TRBD1
j_gene: TRBJ1-5
abundance: .
v_gene: TRBV3-1/TRBV3-2

CDR3nt: TGTGCCAGCAGTTTAGGACACACTGAAGCTTTCTTT
CDR3aa: CASSLGHTEAFF
d_gene: .
j_gene: TRBJ1-1
abundance: .
v_gene: TRBV28

CDR3nt: TGTGCCAGCAGACGACAGGGGGCGGTTGAAAAACTGTTTTTT
CDR3aa: CASRRQGAVEKLFF
d_gene: TRBD1
j_gene: TRBJ1-4
abundance: .
v_gene: TRBV28

CDR3nt: TGCGCCAGCAGTGATCGGCGGCGCTCTGGAAACACCATATATTTT
CDR3aa: CASSDRRRSGNTIYF
d_gene: .
j_gene: TRBJ1-3
abundance: .
v_gene: TRBV10-2

CDR3nt: TGTGCCAGCACCACGGGGGGAGGGTTAGGGACCGGGGAGCTGTTTTTT
CDR3aa: CASTTGGGLGTGELFF
d_gene: TRBD2
j_gene: TRBJ2-2
abundance: once
v_gene: TRBV25-1

CDR3nt: TGTGCCAGCAGTGTAGCGGGGGCCTACAATGAGCAGTTCTTC
CDR3aa: CASSVAGAYNEQFF
d_gene: TRBD2
j_gene: TRBJ2-1
abundance: .
v_gene: TRBV2

CDR3nt: TGTGCCAGCAGTTTTACGGGGGTTACTTCACCCCTCCACTTT
CDR3aa: CASSFTGVTSPLHF
d_gene: .
j_gene: TRBJ1-6
abundance: once
v_gene: TRBV6-5

CDR3nt: TGTGCCAGCAGTGATACGGGCCAACCGACCTGGAGAGGCTACACCTTC
CDR3aa: CASSDTGQPTWRGYTF
d_gene: .
j_gene: TRBJ1-2
abundance: .
v_gene: TRBV6-1

CDR3nt: TGTGCCAGCAGCTGGATACCGGGACAGGGAGCAACTAATGAAAAACTGTTTTTT
CDR3aa: CASSWIPGQGATNEKLFF
d_gene: TRBD1
j_gene: TRBJ1-4
abundance: .
v_gene: TRBV7-9

CDR3nt: TGTGCCAGCAGCTTAACTACAGGACTCTACGAGCAGTACTTC
CDR3aa: CASSLTTGLYEQYF
d_gene: .
j_gene: TRBJ2-7
abundance: .
v_gene: TRBV7-2

CDR3nt: TGCGCCAGCAGCAGCGCCAGGGGGAACACTGAAGCTTTCTTT
CDR3aa: CASSSARGNTEAFF
d_gene: .
j_gene: TRBJ1-1
abundance: .
v_gene: TRBV5-1

CDR3nt: TGTGCCAGCAGACCGGACATGAACACTGAAGCTTTCTTT
CDR3aa: CASRPDMNTEAFF
d_gene: .
j_gene: TRBJ1-1
abundance: .
v_gene: TRBV6-5

CDR3nt: TGTGCCAGCAGTTACGGTGGCAATCAGCCCCAGCATTTT
CDR3aa: CASSYGGNQPQHF
d_gene: .
j_gene: TRBJ1-5
abundance: once
v_gene: TRBV6-5

CDR3nt: TGTGCCAGCAGACCCACGGGGGGCACCTACAATGAGCAGTTCTTC
CDR3aa: CASRPTGGTYNEQFF
d_gene: .
j_gene: TRBJ2-1
abundance: .
v_gene: TRBV4-2

CDR3nt: TGCGCCAGCAGCTTGGAGGGACAGGGCGGCAGCACTGAAGCTTTCTTT
CDR3aa: CASSLEGQGGSTEAFF
d_gene: TRBD1
j_gene: TRBJ1-1
abundance: .
v_gene: TRBV5-1

CDR3nt: TGTGCCAGCAGTCCGGACGGTCGTATCGTTAACTATGGCTACACCTTC
CDR3aa: CASSPDGRIVNYGYTF
d_gene: .
j_gene: TRBJ1-2
abundance: .
v_gene: TRBV2

CDR3nt: TGCAGCGTTGAGATCGACAGGGAGGGGTCCTACAATGAGCAGTTCTTC
CDR3aa: CSVEIDREGSYNEQFF
d_gene: .
j_gene: TRBJ2-1
abundance: .
v_gene: TRBV29-1

CDR3nt: TGTGCCAGCAGAGGGGATTCCTACGAGCAGTACTTC
CDR3aa: CASRGDSYEQYF
d_gene: .
j_gene: TRBJ2-7
abundance: few
v_gene: TRBV6-5

CDR3nt: TGCAGCGTTGCTGCGGGGGGGAGCAATGAGCAGTTCTTC
CDR3aa: CSVAAGGSNEQFF
d_gene: TRBD2
j_gene: TRBJ2-1
abundance: once
v_gene: TRBV29-1

CDR3nt: TGTGCCAGCAGTTTAAACCCGGCCATCACTGAAGCTTTCTTT
CDR3aa: CASSLNPAITEAFF
d_gene: .
j_gene: TRBJ1-1
abundance: .
v_gene: TRBV27

CDR3nt: TGTGCCATCAGTGCTACCTACGAGCAGTACTTC
CDR3aa: CAISATYEQYF
d_gene: .
j_gene: TRBJ2-7
abundance: .
v_gene: TRBV10-3

CDR3nt: TGTGCCATCAGTGAGTCTGGGCGGGCGCCCTACGAGCAGTACTTC
CDR3aa: CAISESGRAPYEQYF
d_gene: .
j_gene: TRBJ2-7
abundance: .
v_gene: TRBV10-3

CDR3nt: TGTGCCAGCTCACCTCAGGACAGGGGGGAGCAGTACTTC
CDR3aa: CASSPQDRGEQYF
d_gene: TRBD1
j_gene: TRBJ2-7
abundance: .
v_gene: TRBV18

CDR3nt: TGTGCCAGTAGTATGGACAGGGCGAGCACAGATACGCAGTATTTT
CDR3aa: CASSMDRASTDTQYF
d_gene: TRBD1
j_gene: TRBJ2-3
abundance: .
v_gene: TRBV19

CDR3nt: TGTGCCAGTAGTTCATTTAGCGGGAGGAACACTGAAGCTTTCTTT
CDR3aa: CASSSFSGRNTEAFF
d_gene: .
j_gene: TRBJ1-1
abundance: few
v_gene: TRBV19

CDR3nt: TGTGCCAGCAGTTACAATTTTGGTGAAAAACTGTTTTTT
CDR3aa: CASSYNFGEKLFF
d_gene: .
j_gene: TRBJ1-4
abundance: .
v_gene: TRBV6-5

CDR3nt: TGTGCCAGTAGTATAGACAGGGGGGCCGGGGAGCTGTTTTTT
CDR3aa: CASSIDRGAGELFF
d_gene: .
j_gene: TRBJ2-2
abundance: .
v_gene: TRBV19

CDR3nt: TGTGCCAGCAGCGTAGGAAGCAATGAGCAGTTCTTC
CDR3aa: CASSVGSNEQFF
d_gene: .
j_gene: TRBJ2-1
abundance: .
v_gene: TRBV9

CDR3nt: TGTGCCAGCAGGCCCCCCGCGGACACCCGCCAAGAGACCCAGTACTTC
CDR3aa: CASRPPADTRQETQYF
d_gene: .
j_gene: TRBJ2-5
abundance: once
v_gene: TRBV28